Presented here are 9 T cell receptor beta chains from one specimen sequenced in a study of T cells in Graves' hyperthyroidism and ophthalmopathy. Researchers took RNA transcripts and amplified the TCR beta CDR3 regions from them. HTBI primers were the set used in a first-round RT-PCR of the TCR CDR3. MiXCR, applied by TCRdb to the multiplex PCR reads, yields one record per CDR3 protein. The data contain roughly 300,000 distinct CDR3 sequences, over 20% of them singletons. The specimen was blood. All receptors come from a woman in her fifties or sixties with Graves' hyperthyroidism.

This clonotype has ten or more counts. The chain carries TRBV5-1 and TRBJ2-7; 11 bases fit TRBD2. After removal of 4 bases from V and 3 bases from J, the junction contained 3 bases not matched to a gene. The CDR3 is 14 residues long. The germline V gene has CDR1 SGHRS and CDR2 YFSETQ. The DNA of the CDR3 is TGCGCCAGCAGCACTAGCGGGAGAAGCTACGAGCAGTACTTC. Protein product: CASSTSGRSYEQYF.

This clonotype was counted at least ten times. The chain has TRBV5-6 and TRBJ1-4; 7 positions match TRBD1. V lost 4 bases to trimming and J lost 10 bases; unmatched junction nucleotides: 7. The CDR3 is made up of 13 amino acids. Germline-derived CDR1 and CDR2 are SGHDT and YYEEEE. The DNA for the CDR3 is TGTGCCAGCAGCGGGACAGCCGGTGGAAAACTGTTTTTT. As protein: CASSGTAGGKLFF.

This clonotype was recorded many times. The chain carries TRBV5-1 and TRBJ2-3; D perhaps matches TRBD2 (6 bases). Germline lookup yields CDR1 SGHRS and CDR2 YFSETQ. The CDR3 is 14 residues long. V lost 1 base and J 6 bases, leaving 12 bases between the germline ends. Here the CDR3 DNA reads TGCGCCAGCAGCTTGACGGGAGCAGCGGATACGCAGTATTTT. Its translation is CASSLTGAADTQYF.

This clonotype was recorded at least ten times. The rearrangement uses TRBV5-1 and TRBJ2-2, with a possible D match to TRBD2 (5 bases). V lost 9 bases to trimming and J lost 3 bases, with 15 bases between them. The V gene's germline CDR1 is SGHRS and CDR2 YFSETQ. CDR3 length: 14 amino acids. The CDR3 DNA sequence: TGCGCCACCCCAAAGATCGGGGACACCGGGGAGCTGTTTTTT. Amino acids: CATPKIGDTGELFF.

The chain joins TRBV5-6 to TRBJ2-7; no definite D call. Germline V CDR1 and CDR2: SGHDT, YYEEEE. CDR3 size: 12 residues. V was trimmed by 1 base and J by 3 bases, leaving 5 bases between them. CDR3 loop: CASSLTDYEQYF. The CDR3 region has the DNA TGTGCCAGCAGCTTGACAGACTACGAGCAGTACTTC.

This clonotype was detected ten times or more. The chain is built from TRBV15 and TRBJ1-2, with D possibly matching TRBD1 (6 bases). CDR1 LNHNV and CDR2 YYDKDF come from the germline V gene (reference sequence). V lost 0 bases and J lost 6, with 11 bases in between. This CDR3 region has 14 residues. CDR3 nucleotides: TGTGCCACCAGCAGAGATCCGGGGGCCGATGGCTACACCTTC. Its protein product is CATSRDPGADGYTF.

V and J are TRBV19 and TRBJ2-4, with 14 bases identical to TRBD2. The CDR3 totals 21 residues. V dropped 4 bases and J dropped 0; count of bases not matched to a gene: 14. Germline V gives CDR1 LNHDA, CDR2 SQIVND (reference sequence). CDR3 bases: TGTGCCAGTAGTAATACCCCGGGACTAGCGGGGGCCCTCCTAGCCAAAAACATTCAGTACTTC. Protein: CASSNTPGLAGALLAKNIQYF.

The CDR3 DNA sequence: TGCGCCAGCAGCTTAGGACAGGGGGCCACCGGGGAGCTGTTTTTT. Protein product: CASSLGQGATGELFF. The chain carries TRBV5-1 and TRBJ2-2, with 11 bases identical to TRBD1. V was pared by 2 bases and J by 4 bases, with 1 base of the junction left unmatched. The CDR3 contains 15 residues. Looked up from germline, CDR1 is SGHRS and CDR2 is YFSETQ.

V usage is TRBV28 and J usage is TRBJ2-7, with no clear D. The CDR3 length is 15 residues. Germline V lookup: CDR1 MDHEN, CDR2 SYDVKM. The V and J ends lost 5 bases and 4 bases respectively, with 18 bases between them. Here the CDR3 DNA reads TGTGCCAGCAGTCCCCTCGACACTCTAGGTTACGAGCAGTACTTC. Protein product: CASSPLDTLGYEQYF.